This T cell receptor (beta chain) was profiled in a study of blood T cell repertoires in COVID-19. Sequencing used immunoSEQ multiplex PCR; TCRdb keeps in-frame clones, though not all of them. The table shows fewer than 40,000 clones, with 80% to 90% occurring only once. This TCR was sampled from a man aged 55-75 years with active COVID-19. The sample consisted of peripheral blood.

The CDR3 DNA is TGTGCCAGCAGTTTATATGGGACAGGGCTCACAACTACGATCAATCAGCCCCAGCATTTT. Translated: CASSLYGTGLTTTINQPQHF. The chain joins TRBV28 to TRBJ1-5; 9 nucleotides line up with TRBD1. The V gene's germline CDR1 is MDHEN and CDR2 SYDVKM. This CDR3 spans 20 amino acids. J gave up 3 bases and V 1 base, and 16 bases lay outside the gene matches.